The sequence of this TCR beta chain was determined in a study of shared clonotypes between healthy human individuals. The assay used deep level. Profiled with immunoSEQ multiplex PCR; TCRdb holds only in-frame clones, not every one. The sample shows hundreds of thousands of clones, approximately 96% of them seen only once. CD45RO-negative, CCR7-selected cells formed the naive CD8 fraction, which excluded terminally differentiated effector memory CD45RA+ cells. There were only Caucasian adults among the donors, and all lived in Nashville, Tennessee. The V gene end was trimmed by 5 bases and the J gene end by 5 bases; junction bases not matched to a gene: 1. The germline V gene encodes CDR1 SQVTM and CDR2 ANQGSEA. The length of the CDR3 is 11 residues.

The specimen was naive CD8+ T cells sorted from blood. The chain uses TRBV29-1 and TRBJ2-7; 9 nucleotides line up with TRBD2. This clonotype was obtained from a woman aged 25 to 39 in good health. The CDR3 bases are TGCAGCGTTAGACTAGCGGACGAGCAGTACTTC. Amino acid sequence: CSVRLADEQYF.